Shown below are 13 T cell receptor beta chains from a single sample sequenced in a study of T cell changes during pregnancy in multiple sclerosis. Libraries were prepared by immunoSEQ multiplex PCR; TCRdb keeps only in-frame clonotypes and omits some of them. The sample has 70,000 to 80,000 clones; about 93% are singletons. The specimen comprised peripheral blood, sampled in the first trimester of pregnancy. All receptors derive from a female donor with multiple sclerosis, enrolled in a pregnancy study.

With regard to this clone: A junction end diverges from the germline sequence, so it may reflect a read error. The chain couples TRBV9 to TRBJ1-1, with a tentative D call TRBD1 (5 bases). Germline V gives CDR1 SGDLS, CDR2 YYNGEE. This CDR3 region has 14 residues. The CDR3 DNA follows: TGTGCCAGCAGCGTAGGGTCAGGGAACCCTGAAGCTTTCTTT. It codes for CASSVGSGNPEAFF.

V gene TRBV7-2 combines with J gene TRBJ2-3; 15 positions agree with TRBD2. Germline CDR1 is SGHTA and CDR2 is FQGNSA. The CDR3 loop spans 18 amino acids. V lost 3 bases and J lost 6; bases outside the gene matches: 10. Written as DNA, the CDR3 is TGTGCCAGCAGCTTGCAACCGGGACTAGCGGGGGGTGCGGATACGCAGTATTTT. This codes for CASSLQPGLAGGADTQYF.

The gene calls are TRBV7-6 and TRBJ1-2, with D perhaps matching TRBD1 (6 bases). The CDR3 is 14 residues long. V lost 5 bases and J 5 bases, leaving 15 bases between the germline ends. Per the germline V gene, CDR1 is SGHVS and CDR2 is FNYEAQ. This chain's CDR3 is CASSPLETGYGYTF. The CDR3 DNA reads as TGTGCCAGCAGCCCGCTAGAGACAGGATATGGCTACACCTTC.

V is TRBV6-5 and J is TRBJ2-1, with TRBD2 identical over 8 bases. In germline, CDR1 is MNHEY, CDR2 SVGAGI. After removal of 0 bases from V and 6 bases from J, the junction contained 7 bases not matched to a gene. The CDR3 has 16 amino acids. In nucleotides, the CDR3 is TGTGCCAGCAGTTACTCAGCGGGAGATTTCGTCAATGAGCAGTTCTTC. Translated: CASSYSAGDFVNEQFF.

The V gene is TRBV5-1, the J gene TRBJ2-5, with TRBD2 matching 11 bases. This CDR3 comprises 16 residues. The germline V gene encodes CDR1 SGHRS and CDR2 YFSETQ. The ends lost 4 bases at V and 1 base at J; junction bases unmatched: 6. As DNA, the CDR3 is TGCGCCAGCAGCGGATCTAGCGGGAGGATCCAAGAGACCCAGTACTTC. Amino acid sequence: CASSGSSGRIQETQYF.

As DNA, the CDR3 is TGCGCCAGCAGCACTCGACAGGGGGGCACTGAAGCTTTCTTT. It specifies CASSTRQGGTEAFF. The V call is TRBV5-1, the J call TRBJ1-1, with 9 bases aligning to TRBD1. Unmatched junction bases numbered 5, after V lost 4 bases and J lost 4 bases. The CDR3 extends over 14 amino acids. Looked up from germline, CDR1 is SGHRS and CDR2 is YFSETQ.

The chain recombines TRBV6-4 with TRBJ2-3, with D unresolved. Trimming shortened V by 2 bases and J by 1 base, and 4 bases separated the two germline ends. This CDR3 is built from 13 residues. CDR1 is MRHNA and CDR2 is SNTAGT in the germline V gene. CDR3 in DNA: TGTGCCAGCAGTGACACGGGCACAGATACGCAGTATTTT. Encoded protein: CASSDTGTDTQYF.

The rearrangement joins TRBV28 to TRBJ2-1; no clear D. V lost 1 base and J lost 7, with 5 bases in between. The CDR3 extends over 12 amino acids. Germline CDR1 and CDR2: MDHEN and SYDVKM. CDR3 region: CASSLSRNEQFF. The CDR3 region has the DNA TGTGCCAGCAGTTTATCCAGGAATGAGCAGTTCTTC.

The V and J genes are TRBV19 and TRBJ1-5; 8 bases are a match to TRBD1. This CDR3 is 13 amino acids long. The trim removed 7 bases at V and 7 bases at J, leaving 6 bases unmatched. The germline V gene has CDR1 LNHDA and CDR2 SQIVND (reference sequence). CDR3 in DNA: TGTGCCAGTACACAGGGGGGAGGACAGCCCCAGCATTTT. Translation: CASTQGGGQPQHF.

V usage is TRBV10-2 and J usage is TRBJ2-5; D is possibly TRBD1 (6 bases). The CDR3 contains 14 residues. Trimming removed 8 bases at V and 4 bases at J, with 17 bases between. The germline V gene has CDR1 WSHSY and CDR2 SAAADI. The CDR3 coding sequence is TGCGCCAGCTCGAGCCTAGGGGGACCAGAGACCCAGTACTTC. This sequence encodes CASSSLGGPETQYF.

The chain combines TRBV4-3 with TRBJ2-1, with a possible D match to TRBD1 (6 bases). From germline, CDR1 is LGHNA and CDR2 YSLEER. The CDR3 has 16 amino acids. V was cut by 4 bases and J by 0 bases, with 13 bases left in between. CDR3 nucleotides: TGCGCCAGCAGCCCATGGGACACGAGCTCCTACAATGAGCAGTTCTTC. Translation: CASSPWDTSSYNEQFF.

The chain has TRBV7-8 and TRBJ2-3; D not certain. CDR3 length: 14 residues. The germline V gene encodes CDR1 SGHVS and CDR2 FQNEAQ. Between the trimmed V and J ends, which lost 5 bases and 4 bases, there was a span of 13 bases. CDR3 in DNA: TGTGCCAGCAGCGCCGAGGAGTTCCCAGATACGCAGTATTTT. Encoded protein: CASSAEEFPDTQYF.

The CDR3 bases are TGTGCCAGCAGTGAACGGGCGGGAGGGCCAGATACGCAGTATTTT. As protein: CASSERAGGPDTQYF. The V call is TRBV6-1, the J call TRBJ2-3, with 9 bases identical to TRBD2. Germline assignment: CDR1 MNHNS and CDR2 SASEGT. The ends lost 2 bases at V and 4 bases at J; junction bases unmatched: 4. CDR3 length: 15 residues.